Listed here are 25 T cell receptor beta chains from one sample, sequenced in a study of yellow fever vaccine responses in identical twins. MiXCR, run by TCRdb on the RT-PCR reads, gives a single entry per CDR3 protein. The table includes approximately 10,000 distinct CDR3 sequences, approximately 88% detected once. The specimen comprised T cells from blood (PBMCs), unsorted or a sorted subset (not recorded which), sampled before or after yellow fever vaccination (not recorded which). The receptors originated from a woman aged 18-29 years who received the yellow fever vaccine.

The chain employs TRBV28 and TRBJ2-7, with 9 bases identical to TRBD1. V was clipped by 4 bases and J by 2 bases; unmatched bases: 6. The germline V gene encodes CDR1 MDHEN and CDR2 SYDVKM. CDR3 length equals 15 residues. CDR3 region: CASSSPDRGAYEQYV. CDR3 coding DNA: TGTGCCAGCAGTTCCCCGGACAGGGGCGCCTACGAGCAGTACGTC.

This clonotype was seen a few times. The chain is built from TRBV28 and TRBJ2-3; D ambiguous. V was shortened by 1 base and J by 4 bases, with 12 bases between the two germline ends. CDR1 and CDR2 (germline): MDHEN, SYDVKM. CDR3 size: 15 residues. The CDR3 nucleotides are TGTGCCAGCAGTTTATTAGGAGTAAGACCAGATACGCAGTATTTT. It encodes CASSLLGVRPDTQYF.

The gene calls are TRBV11-1 and TRBJ2-6; the match to TRBD2 covers 13 bases. CDR1 is SGHAT, CDR2 FQDESV, per germline (reference sequence). Trimming at V came to 5 bases and at J to 5 bases, leaving 6 bases not matched to a gene. The CDR3 consists of 17 residues. In nucleotides, the CDR3 is TGTGCCAGCAGCCCTGGGACTAGCGGGATCTGGGCCAACGTCCTGACTTTC. This translates into CASSPGTSGIWANVLTF.

The rearrangement uses TRBV10-3 and TRBJ2-3; the match to TRBD2 covers 10 bases. J lost 2 bases, V lost 7 bases, and 9 bases had no gene match. The CDR3 is 16 residues long. Germline-derived CDR1 and CDR2 are ENHRY and SYGVKD. The DNA of the CDR3 is TGTGCCATCATGAATAGCGGGGGGTCGTACACAGATACGCAGTATTTT. It translates to CAIMNSGGSYTDTQYF.

CDR3: CSARDLFLGIEQFF. CDR3 DNA: TGCAGTGCTAGAGATCTCTTTTTGGGTATTGAGCAGTTCTTC. V gene TRBV20-1 combines with J gene TRBJ2-1; D is ambiguous. V was cut by 0 bases and J by 9 bases, with 15 bases left in between. Germline V gene lookup returns CDR1 DFQATT and CDR2 SNEGSKA (reference sequence). The CDR3 has 14 residues.

This chain's CDR3 is CASNMAISYEQYF. Here the CDR3 DNA reads TGTGCCAGCAACATGGCAATATCCTACGAGCAGTACTTC. V usage is TRBV11-3 and J usage is TRBJ2-7, with no clear D. V lost 7 bases and J 1 base, leaving 11 bases between the germline ends. CDR1 is SGHNT and CDR2 is YENEEA in the germline V gene. This CDR3 comprises 13 residues. The full variable domain, in which reference TRBV11-3 and TRBJ2-7 provide the parts outside the CDR3, is EAGVVQSPRYKIIEKKQPVAFWCNPISGHNTLYWYLQNLGQGPELLIRYENEEAVDDSQLPKDRFSAERLKGVDSTLKIQPAELGDSAVYLCASNMAISYEQYFGPGTRLTVT.

The chain carries TRBV7-6 and TRBJ2-1; 16 bases line up with TRBD2. The trim removed 5 bases at V and 2 bases at J, leaving 0 bases unmatched. Germline V lookup: CDR1 SGHVS, CDR2 FNYEAQ. This CDR3 contains 16 residues. CDR3 nucleotides: TGTGCCAGCAGCGGGACTAGCGGGGGGGCCTACAATGAGCAGTTCTTC. Translation gives CASSGTSGGAYNEQFF.

This clonotype came up a few times. J is TRBJ1-5 and V is TRBV12-3 or TRBV12-4; possibly TRBD1 for D (6 bases). Trimming cost V 3 bases and J 6 bases, with 21 bases left between them. The CDR3 totals 17 residues. CDR3 nucleotides: TGTGCCAGCAGTTTCAGGGTACAGGGAAAGGTTTTTCAGCCCCAGCATTTT. It is translated as CASSFRVQGKVFQPQHF.

The chain joins TRBV24-1 to TRBJ2-2; TRBD2 matches 12 bases. Germline trimming cut 4 bases from V and 6 bases from J; bases unmatched to any gene: 8. The CDR3 is 17 amino acids. The germline V gene encodes CDR1 KGHDR and CDR2 SFDVKD. CDR3 in amino acids: CATSDPGLAGPSGELFF. The CDR3 nucleotides are TGTGCCACCAGTGACCCGGGACTAGCGGGCCCCTCCGGGGAGCTGTTTTTT.

The CDR3 DNA reads as TGTGCCAGCTCCCTCGACAGGGGTCCCTACAATGAGCAGTTCTTC. This gives the protein CASSLDRGPYNEQFF. The chain couples TRBV18 to TRBJ2-1; 8 bases match TRBD1. Germline V gene data show CDR1 as KGHSH and CDR2 as LQKENI. This CDR3 has 15 amino acids. V lost 6 bases to trimming and J lost 2 bases; unmatched junction nucleotides: 6.

The chain employs TRBV14 and TRBJ2-7, with D possibly being TRBD1 (5 bases). Deletions cut 5 bases from V and 7 bases from J, with 12 bases between. Germline loops: CDR1 SGHDN, CDR2 FVKESK. This CDR3 has 12 residues. The DNA for the CDR3 is TGTGCCAGCAGCGCCCGACAGTGGGAGCAGTACTTC. This codes for CASSARQWEQYF.

The J gene is TRBJ2-3, the V gene TRBV5-1; D unclear. V gave up 0 bases and J gave up 4 bases, with 3 bases separating them. CDR3 size: 12 residues. The germline gives CDR1 SGHRS, CDR2 YFSETQ. The CDR3 loop is CASSLVPDTQYF. The CDR3 DNA follows: TGCGCCAGCAGCTTGGTCCCAGATACGCAGTATTTT.

The rearrangement joins TRBV14 to TRBJ1-4; D call uncertain. Germline lookup yields CDR1 SGHDN and CDR2 FVKESK. CDR3 size: 15 residues. V was shortened by 4 bases and J by 4 bases, with 13 bases between the two germline ends. The CDR3 region has the DNA TGTGCCAGCAGCCCCCGGACGGGAAGTAATGAAAAACTGTTTTTT. It is translated as CASSPRTGSNEKLFF.

The V call is TRBV29-1, the J call TRBJ2-5, with TRBD2 matching 11 bases. Germline trimming cut 3 bases from V and 2 bases from J; bases unmatched to any gene: 5. Germline V gives CDR1 SQVTM, CDR2 ANQGSEA. The CDR3 is 15 amino acids. The CDR3 DNA follows: TGCAGCGTTGATGGGACTAGCGGAGTTCAAGAGACCCAGTACTTC. Translated, it gives CSVDGTSGVQETQYF.

This clonotype came up a few times. V gene TRBV10-3 combines with J gene TRBJ1-1; D unclear. The CDR3 has 15 amino acids. Germline V CDR1 and CDR2: ENHRY, SYGVKD. V was shortened by 4 bases and J by 4 bases, with 16 bases between the two germline ends. The CDR3 here is CAISGYAPASTEAFF. In nucleotides, the CDR3 is TGTGCCATCAGTGGGTACGCCCCGGCCAGCACTGAAGCTTTCTTT.

V and J are TRBV29-1 and TRBJ2-1; D gene uncertain. This CDR3 is built from 12 residues. Germline values: CDR1 SQVTM, CDR2 ANQGSEA. Trimming removed 2 bases from V and 4 bases from J, with 6 bases in between. The CDR3 loop reads CSVERAYNEQFF. CDR3 DNA sequence: TGCAGCGTTGAAAGGGCATACAATGAGCAGTTCTTC.

V usage is TRBV12-3 or TRBV12-4 and J usage is TRBJ1-1, with D unclear. The CDR3 extends over 13 amino acids. Trimming removed 3 bases at V and 2 bases at J, with 7 bases between. DNA for the CDR3: TGTGCCAGCAGTTTGCCAGTCAACACTGAAGCTTTCTTT. This codes for CASSLPVNTEAFF.

The rearrangement joins TRBV11-3 to TRBJ1-2; maybe TRBD1 (6 bases). The ends were cut back, 5 bases at V and 6 bases at J, with 13 bases in the middle. Germline V gene data show CDR1 as SGHNT and CDR2 as YENEEA. This CDR3 has 13 residues. The CDR3 sequence: CASSATGNDGYTF. The CDR3, as DNA: TGTGCCAGCAGCGCTACAGGGAATGATGGCTACACCTTC. Full variable domain (remainder filled in from reference TRBV11-3 and TRBJ1-2): EAGVVQSPRYKIIEKKQPVAFWCNPISGHNTLYWYLQNLGQGPELLIRYENEEAVDDSQLPKDRFSAERLKGVDSTLKIQPAELGDSAVYLCASSATGNDGYTFGSGTRLTVV.

The rearrangement uses TRBV7-6 and TRBJ2-2; D is possibly TRBD2 (6 bases). The CDR3 is made up of 17 amino acids. Trimming took off 3 bases at V and 1 base at J, with 15 bases between the two ends. Germline lookup yields CDR1 SGHVS and CDR2 FNYEAQ. DNA for the CDR3: TGTGCCAGCAGCTTCAGTGAACTAGCACTGAACACCGGGGAGCTGTTTTTT. Its protein is CASSFSELALNTGELFF.

The J gene is TRBJ1-5, the V gene TRBV7-2; D remains ambiguous. This CDR3 has 12 amino acids. Per the germline V gene, CDR1 is SGHTA and CDR2 is FQGNSA. The ends were cut back, 4 bases at V and 11 bases at J, with 12 bases in the middle. CDR3 sequence: CASSSSTMAQHF. Here the CDR3 DNA reads TGTGCCAGCAGCTCCTCGACCATGGCCCAGCATTTT.

The chain carries TRBV7-9 and TRBJ2-7; maybe TRBD2 (5 bases). The CDR3 runs 17 residues. The V end was cut by 4 bases, the J end by 3 bases, with 22 bases between. Germline V lookup: CDR1 SEHNR, CDR2 FQNEAQ (reference sequence). CDR3 loop: CASSSSDGGGGLYEQYF. The DNA for the CDR3 is TGTGCCAGCAGCTCCTCCGACGGAGGAGGAGGTCTCTACGAGCAGTACTTC.

V is TRBV15 and J is TRBJ2-1, with unresolved D. From germline, CDR1 is LNHNV and CDR2 YYDKDF (reference sequence). This CDR3 is built from 12 residues. V lost 5 bases, J lost 6 bases, and 8 bases lay in between. This CDR3 reads CATSENGNEQFF. CDR3 sequence (DNA): TGTGCCACCAGCGAAAACGGCAATGAGCAGTTCTTC.

The V gene is TRBV19, the J gene TRBJ2-1; no clear D gene. V shed 5 bases and J shed 7 bases, with 9 bases lying between them. Germline values: CDR1 LNHDA, CDR2 SQIVND (reference sequence). The CDR3 is 12 amino acids. DNA of the CDR3: TGTGCCAGTAGTCCCTCGGTTAATGAGCAGTTCTTC. Translation: CASSPSVNEQFF.

V gene TRBV2 combines with J gene TRBJ1-1; 9 bases line up with TRBD1. J was trimmed by 1 base and V by 6 bases; bases with no gene match: 3. The germline V gene has CDR1 SNHLY and CDR2 FYNNEI. This CDR3 spans 14 amino acids. CDR3 coding DNA: TGTGCCAGCAGCCTACAGGGGGCGAACACTGAAGCTTTCTTT. Protein product: CASSLQGANTEAFF.

The V call is TRBV2, the J call TRBJ1-1, with D maybe TRBD1 (6 bases). The CDR3 is made up of 14 amino acids. The ends were cut back, 2 bases at V and 7 bases at J, with 14 bases in the middle. Germline V gives CDR1 SNHLY, CDR2 FYNNEI. The DNA of the CDR3 is TGTGCCAGCAGTGAAAATGGCAGGGGAGGTGAAGCTTTCTTT. This codes for CASSENGRGGEAFF.